The present TCR beta chain was sequenced within a study of shared clonotypes between healthy human individuals. Turning to the study itself: The cohort comprised two women and a few men. Their ages spanned 18 to 49 years. Study-wide results and caveats: With few donors, the genetic and exposure-history diversity represented was limited.

Researchers sequenced unsorted PBMC DNA using ten immunoSEQ deep assay plates. Libraries were prepared by immunoSEQ multiplex PCR; TCRdb keeps only in-frame clonotypes and omits some of them. Seen here are 400,000 to 500,000 clones, 60% to 85% observed once, and the top ten hold roughly 13%. The junction had 1 base not matched to a gene; V was cut back by 2 bases and J by 2 bases. The CDR3 runs to 14 residues. Germline assignment: CDR1 MNHNY and CDR2 SVGAGI (reference sequence). Details on this clone: Its antigen is currently unknown.

Specimen: PBMCs. This chain links TRBV6-6 with TRBJ2-3; 7 bases agree with TRBD2. This receptor was identified in a woman aged 40 to 50 in good health. Some clones in this sample may be carry-over from other donors' samples. DNA for the CDR3: TGTGCCAGCAGTTACGGGAGGGCCACAGATACGCAGTATTTT. Its protein is CASSYGRATDTQYF.